Following are 9 T cell receptor beta chains from one sample sequenced in a study of blood T cells in healthy people across ages. For the second PCR, which ran for roughly 6 to 12 cycles, a sample-barcoded 5' primer and a J-beta primer mix were used. TCRdb recomputed calls from the 5' RACE reads with MiXCR, one row per CDR3 protein. The table shows over 600,000 distinct CDR3 sequences, with 46% occurring only once. The sample comprised blood. The receptors originated from a man at least 80 years old in good health.

J is TRBJ1-5 and V is TRBV7-2; D unresolved. V was trimmed by 1 base and J by 0 bases, leaving 7 bases between them. Germline values: CDR1 SGHTA, CDR2 FQGNSA. The CDR3 has 15 amino acids. The DNA for the CDR3 is TGTGCCAGCAGCTTAGGTGATTATAGCAATCAGCCCCAGCATTTT. Amino acids: CASSLGDYSNQPQHF.

The chain links TRBV7-9 to TRBJ1-5, with D unclear. CDR1 is SEHNR and CDR2 is FQNEAQ in the germline V gene (reference sequence). V was clipped by 1 base and J by 3 bases, with 10 bases between them. The CDR3 is 15 residues long. CDR3 region: CASSLGGFDNQPQHF. In nucleotides, the CDR3 is TGTGCCAGCAGCTTAGGAGGGTTTGACAATCAGCCCCAGCATTTT.

This clonotype was counted between two and nine times. The chain uses TRBV20-1 and TRBJ2-1, with 14 bases matching TRBD2. V trimming: 6 bases; J trimming: 0 bases; junction bases outside the gene matches: 7. The CDR3 extends over 17 amino acids. Germline CDR1 is DFQATT and CDR2 is SNEGSKA (reference sequence). The CDR3 DNA follows: TGCAGTGCCCAAACCGGGACTAGCGGGAGCTCCTACAATGAGCAGTTCTTC. Its translation: CSAQTGTSGSSYNEQFF.

This clonotype was found a few times. The chain employs TRBV12-3 or TRBV12-4 and TRBJ2-7; 8 bases map to TRBD2. This CDR3 has 15 residues. With V trimmed by 3 bases and J by 7 bases, 11 bases remained unmatched. CDR3 in DNA: TGTGCCAGCAGTTTGAAAGCGGGAGAGATGTATGAGCAGTACTTC. Encoded protein: CASSLKAGEMYEQYF.

The chain couples TRBV7-8 to TRBJ2-7, with 11 bases aligning to TRBD2. The end of the DNA fits TRBJ2-5 better, so the J call may be wrong. This CDR3 is 17 amino acids long. Germline V gene data show CDR1 as SGHVS and CDR2 as FQNEAQ. In nucleotides, the CDR3 is TGTGCCAGCAGCCGACTAGCGGGACTTCTATCGGGAGAGACCCAGTACTTC. It yields the protein CASSRLAGLLSGETQYF.

This clonotype was picked up a small number of times. This chain links TRBV4-3 with TRBJ2-1, with 14 nucleotides matching TRBD2. The CDR3 totals 17 residues. J was trimmed by 1 base and V by 5 bases; bases with no gene match: 4. Germline CDR1 LGHNA, CDR2 YSLEER. In DNA form, the CDR3 reads TGCGCCAGCAGCGACGGGACTAGCGGGAGTTCCTACAATGAGCAGTTCTTC. It specifies CASSDGTSGSSYNEQFF.

This clonotype was seen more than once but under ten times. The V call is TRBV5-1, the J call TRBJ2-1; a possible D gene is TRBD2 (5 bases). The CDR3 consists of 13 residues. The V gene lost 1 base and the J gene lost 9 bases, with 11 bases spanning the gap. Germline CDR1 and CDR2: SGHRS and YFSETQ. The CDR3 region is CASSLLLGSEQFF. CDR3 bases: TGCGCCAGCAGCTTGTTACTAGGTAGTGAGCAGTTCTTC.

This chain's CDR3 is CASSSPGTSGPYNEQFF. CDR3 coding DNA: TGTGCCAGCAGCAGCCCGGGGACTAGCGGGCCTTACAATGAGCAGTTCTTC. V gene TRBV7-2 combines with J gene TRBJ2-1; 12 bases align to TRBD2. With V trimmed by 5 bases and J by 4 bases, 9 bases remained unmatched. The CDR3 totals 17 residues. Germline-derived CDR1 and CDR2 are SGHTA and FQGNSA.

This clonotype was seen more than once but under ten times. J is TRBJ2-3 and V is TRBV3-1; 14 bases are a match to TRBD2. The germline gives CDR1 LGHDT, CDR2 YNNKEL (reference sequence). The CDR3 extends over 17 amino acids. The ends lost 6 bases at V and 2 bases at J; junction bases unmatched: 7. This CDR3 is CASSRLAGGLYTDTQYF. In nucleotides, the CDR3 is TGTGCCAGCAGTCGACTAGCGGGAGGGCTTTACACAGATACGCAGTATTTT.